Below, one T cell receptor (beta chain) is given with its context. This CDR3 has 16 amino acids. V lost 4 bases and J 0 bases, leaving 10 bases between the germline ends. CDR1 is LNHDA and CDR2 is SQIVND in the germline V gene (reference sequence). This sample is part of a study of blood T cell repertoires in COVID-19. For the study at large: Acute and convalescent COVID-19 specimens originated in the United States, Italy and Spain.

This table comes from immunoSEQ multiplex PCR, and its TCRdb copy is limited to in-frame clones, with some not included. The table lists about 140,000 clones, around 80% of them singletons, with under 6% in the top ten. Sequenced material: peripheral blood. The chain employs TRBV19 and TRBJ2-6; D possibly corresponds to TRBD1 (5 bases). The source of this sequence is an elderly woman with active or convalescent COVID-19. CDR3 sequence: CASSTTGFSGANVLTF. Written as DNA, the CDR3 is TGTGCCAGTAGTACCACAGGTTTCTCTGGGGCCAACGTCCTGACTTTC.